The 10 T cell receptor beta chains reported below all come from one sample, sequenced in a study of blood T cell repertoires in COVID-19. Produced via immunoSEQ multiplex PCR; TCRdb's table is partial and in-frame only. The sample includes approximately 68,000 clones, 82% of them seen just once. The sample taken for sequencing was peripheral blood. The receptors come from a human donor in a cohort sampled during active COVID-19.

The rearrangement uses TRBV29-1 and TRBJ2-7; TRBD2 aligns across 9 bases. This CDR3 region has 12 residues. With 3 bases clipped from V and 5 bases from J, the junction kept 2 bases outside the gene matches. The V gene's germline CDR1 is SQVTM and CDR2 ANQGSEA. CDR3 residues: CSVDGGGDEQYF. DNA for the CDR3: TGCAGCGTTGATGGCGGGGGGGACGAGCAGTACTTC.

The DNA for the CDR3 is TGTGCCAGCAGTTACCGCCCGACAGGGGGCGCAGATACGCAGTATTTT. The encoded protein is CASSYRPTGGADTQYF. This chain connects TRBV6-6 to TRBJ2-3; 10 nucleotides align to TRBD1. Germline trimming cut 2 bases from V and 4 bases from J; bases unmatched to any gene: 6. Germline CDR1 and CDR2: MNHNY and SVGAGI (reference sequence). The CDR3 runs to 16 residues.

Notes on this clone: The germline gene is not matched at one end of the junction; a read error may be the cause. The V and J genes are TRBV6-2 or TRBV6-3 and TRBJ2-5; no definite D call. Germline V lookup: CDR1 MNHEY, CDR2 SVGEGT. CDR3 length equals 13 residues. In DNA, the CDR3 is TGTGCCAGCAATTACATGGGCAAAGAGACCCAGTACTTC. It specifies CASNYMGKETQYF.

This clone has only one observation. The chain joins TRBV7-9 to TRBJ1-1; D remains ambiguous. The germline CDR1 and CDR2 sequences are SEHNR and FQNEAQ (reference sequence). Trimming pared 2 bases from V and 3 bases from J, leaving 10 bases between. There are 14 residues in the CDR3. The CDR3 region is CASSLMLEDTEAFF. CDR3 DNA: TGTGCCAGCAGCTTAATGCTGGAGGACACTGAAGCTTTCTTT.

V and J are TRBV5-4 and TRBJ1-1, with TRBD1 as a possible D gene (5 bases). CDR1 is SGHNT, CDR2 YYREEE, per germline (reference sequence). This CDR3 region has 13 residues. V was clipped by 4 bases and J by 1 base, with 8 bases between them. Here the CDR3 reads CASSPGGNTEAFF. The CDR3 DNA is TGTGCCAGCAGCCCGGGGGGGAACACTGAAGCTTTCTTT.

The chain employs TRBV11-2 and TRBJ2-3; D gene uncertain. Germline CDR1 reads SGHAT; CDR2 reads FQNNGV. The length of the CDR3 is 12 residues. Trimming shortened V by 5 bases and J by 3 bases, and 6 bases separated the two germline ends. The CDR3 here is CASSPNTDTQYF. Here the CDR3 DNA reads TGTGCCAGCAGCCCCAATACAGATACGCAGTATTTT. The full variable domain, rest sourced from reference TRBV11-2 and TRBJ2-3, is EAGVAQSPRYKIIEKRQSVAFWCNPISGHATLYWYQQILGQGPKLLIQFQNNGVVDDSQLPKDRFSAERLKGVDSTLKIQPAKLEDSAVYLCASSPNTDTQYFGPGTRLTVL.

The chain is built from TRBV6-6 and TRBJ1-6; possible D gene TRBD1, 5 bases. The CDR3 has 19 residues. Trimming cost V 5 bases and J 7 bases, with 27 bases left between them. CDR1 and CDR2 (germline): MNHNY, SVGAGI (reference sequence). CDR3 amino acids: CASSQNPVVAGTANSPLHF. The CDR3 DNA reads TGTGCCAGCAGTCAAAACCCGGTTGTTGCGGGGACGGCGAATTCACCCCTCCACTTT.

This chain uses TRBV27 with TRBJ2-7; perhaps TRBD1 as D (5 bases). Germline assignment: CDR1 MNHEY and CDR2 SMNVEV (reference sequence). Trimming took off 4 bases at V and 3 bases at J, with 16 bases between the two ends. This CDR3 spans 15 amino acids. CDR3 bases: TGTGCCAGCAGTTCAACGACAGCTTCAATCTACGAGCAGTACTTC. As protein: CASSSTTASIYEQYF.

V gene TRBV7-8 combines with J gene TRBJ1-2, with D perhaps matching TRBD1 (6 bases). This CDR3 has 15 amino acids. Trimming shortened V by 1 base and J by 8 bases, and 17 bases separated the two germline ends. Germline CDR1 reads SGHVS; CDR2 reads FQNEAQ. The CDR3 region has the DNA TGTGCCAGCAGCTTAGTTGGGCAGGGGCGAGTGGGCTACACCTTC. This encodes CASSLVGQGRVGYTF.

The chain is built from TRBV7-9 and TRBJ2-1, with TRBD1 identical over 9 bases. Trimming removed 5 bases from V and 8 bases from J; junction bases left unmatched: 7. The CDR3 covers 14 residues. Germline V gene data show CDR1 as SEHNR and CDR2 as FQNEAQ (reference sequence). CDR3 in amino acids: CASSGRTGADEQFF. The CDR3 DNA reads as TGTGCCAGCAGCGGCAGGACAGGGGCGGATGAGCAGTTCTTC. Full variable domain (outside the CDR3, taken from reference TRBV7-9 and TRBJ2-1): DTGVSQNPRHKITKRGQNVTFRCDPISEHNRLYWYRQTLGQGPEFLTYFQNEAQLEKSRLLSDRFSAERPKGSFSTLEIQRTEQGDSAMYLCASSGRTGADEQFFGPGTRLTVL.